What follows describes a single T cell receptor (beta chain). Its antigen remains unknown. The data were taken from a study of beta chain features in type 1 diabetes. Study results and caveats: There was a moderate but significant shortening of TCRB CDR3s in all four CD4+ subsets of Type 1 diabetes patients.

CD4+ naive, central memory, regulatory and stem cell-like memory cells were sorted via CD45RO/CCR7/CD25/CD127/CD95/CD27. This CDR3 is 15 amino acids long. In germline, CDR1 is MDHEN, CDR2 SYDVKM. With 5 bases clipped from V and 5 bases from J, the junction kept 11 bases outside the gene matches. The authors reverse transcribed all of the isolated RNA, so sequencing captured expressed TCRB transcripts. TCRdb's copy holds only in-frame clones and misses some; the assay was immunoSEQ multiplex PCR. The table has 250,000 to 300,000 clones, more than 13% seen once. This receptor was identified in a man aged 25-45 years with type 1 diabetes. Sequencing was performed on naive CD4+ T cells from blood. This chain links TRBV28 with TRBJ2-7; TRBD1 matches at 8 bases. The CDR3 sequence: CASSPGQASPHEQYF. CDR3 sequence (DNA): TGTGCCAGCAGTCCGGGACAGGCGTCTCCCCACGAGCAGTACTTC.